A selection of T cell receptor beta chains follows, all from one sample in a study of PD-1 blockade in mismatch repair-deficient tumors. Produced via immunoSEQ multiplex PCR; TCRdb's table is partial and in-frame only. Of some 110,000 clones listed, 60% to 85% were seen once; the top ten hold 4% to 6%. The input for sequencing was peripheral blood, taken roughly 13 months after starting pembrolizumab. These receptors all come from an adult with mismatch repair-deficient cancer. Both conserved end residues are part of each CDR3. A D gene is named only where the DNA matches it firmly. Where a row states a size, it is once, few, many or the class of an expanded clone; other rows omit it.

-	TRBD1	TRBV2	TRBJ1-4	CASSEAGQGSEKLFF	TGTGCCAGCAGTGAAGCGGGACAGGGTAGTGAAAAACTGTTTTTT
-	-	TRBV13	TRBJ2-1	CASSLIASNEQFF	TGTGCCAGCAGCTTAATCGCGAGCAATGAGCAGTTCTTC
-	-	TRBV14	TRBJ2-2	CASSPTKAGGYTGELFF	TGTGCCAGCAGCCCGACGAAAGCGGGCGGCTACACCGGGGAGCTGTTTTTT
-	-	TRBV4-3	TRBJ1-4	CASSLILATNEKLFF	TGCGCCAGCAGCCTTATCCTCGCAACTAATGAAAAACTGTTTTTT
-	TRBD2	TRBV5-6	TRBJ2-1	CASSQGLAGAYSYNEQFF	TGTGCCAGCAGCCAAGGACTAGCGGGAGCATATTCCTACAATGAGCAGTTCTTC
-	-	TRBV4-3	TRBJ2-7	CASSQDWTAYAYEQYF	TGCGCCAGCAGCCAAGATTGGACAGCCTACGCCTACGAGCAGTACTTC
-	-	TRBV11-3	TRBJ1-1	CASSWGDRVAFF	TGTGCCAGCAGCTGGGGGGACCGGGTCGCTTTCTTT
-	-	TRBV7-2	TRBJ2-3	CASSLVAHNTDTQYF	TGTGCCAGCAGCTTGGTAGCGCATAACACAGATACGCAGTATTTT
-	TRBD1	TRBV6-5	TRBJ2-1	CASSYMGTGGYNEQFF	TGTGCCAGCAGTTACATGGGGACAGGGGGGTACAATGAGCAGTTCTTC
-	TRBD1	TRBV5-6	TRBJ1-1	CASSLGRIRTGGPNTEAFF	TGTGCCAGCAGCTTGGGAAGAATAAGGACAGGGGGCCCCAACACTGAAGCTTTCTTT
-	TRBD1	TRBV28	TRBJ2-5	CASSPQTGSETQYF	TGTGCCAGCAGTCCCCAGACAGGGTCCGAGACCCAGTACTTC
-	-	TRBV6-5	TRBJ2-1	CASSNLGRENEQFF	TGTGCCAGCAGTAACTTGGGACGGGAGAATGAGCAGTTCTTC
-	-	TRBV27	TRBJ2-5	CASSLWAGTQETQYF	TGTGCCAGCAGTTTATGGGCCGGAACCCAAGAGACCCAGTACTTC
-	TRBD2	TRBV7-3	TRBJ2-7	CASSSGLAGGQYF	TGTGCCAGCAGCTCCGGACTAGCGGGAGGGCAGTACTTC
-	-	TRBV5-1	TRBJ1-3	CASSLEPLVGNTIYF	TGCGCCAGCAGCTTGGAACCCTTAGTAGGAAACACCATATATTTT
-	-	TRBV5-1	TRBJ1-4	CASSSTTGPNEKLFF	TGCGCCAGCAGCTCCACAACGGGACCCAATGAAAAACTGTTTTTT
once	-	TRBV2	TRBJ2-7	CASSEFQGGYEQYF	TGTGCCAGCAGTGAATTCCAGGGGGGCTACGAGCAGTACTTC
once	TRBD1	TRBV6-6	TRBJ1-4	CASRDSQIKYEKLFF	TGTGCCAGTCGGGACAGCCAAATTAAGTACGAAAAACTGTTTTTT
-	-	TRBV5-1	TRBJ2-7	CASSLARDYEQYF	TGCGCCAGCAGCTTGGCCAGGGACTACGAGCAGTACTTC
once	-	TRBV19	TRBJ2-5	CASTHGVDQETQYF	TGTGCCAGTACCCATGGGGTAGACCAAGAGACCCAGTACTTC
-	-	TRBV4-2	TRBJ1-1	CASSETGTEAFF	TGTGCCAGCAGCGAGACGGGGACTGAAGCTTTCTTT
-	-	TRBV6-5	TRBJ1-5	CASSYSGTNGQPQHF	TGTGCCAGCAGTTACTCTGGGACAAACGGGCAGCCCCAGCATTTT
-	TRBD1	TRBV19	TRBJ1-5	CASSYVTGTGAHSNQPQHF	TGTGCCAGTAGTTACGTAACCGGGACAGGGGCTCATAGCAATCAGCCCCAGCATTTT
-	TRBD1	TRBV4-1	TRBJ2-7	CASGTGGPYEQYF	TGCGCCAGCGGGACAGGGGGGCCCTACGAGCAGTACTTC
-	TRBD1	TRBV9	TRBJ2-1	CASSVRGLTPYNEQFF	TGTGCCAGCAGCGTAAGGGGGCTCACCCCCTACAATGAGCAGTTCTTC
once	-	TRBV7-7	TRBJ2-2	CASSFGLTGSGELFF	TGTGCTAGCAGCTTCGGACTGACCGGGTCCGGGGAGCTGTTTTTT
-	TRBD2	TRBV6-6	TRBJ2-3	CASSARTSGTDTQYF	TGTGCCAGCAGCGCCCGGACTAGCGGTACAGATACGCAGTATTTT
-	-	TRBV2	TRBJ2-2	CASSDYVGELFF	TGTGCCAGCAGTGATTACGTCGGGGAGCTGTTTTTT
-	-	TRBV11-3	TRBJ2-3	CASSFQGADTQYF	TGTGCCAGCAGCTTCCAGGGAGCAGATACGCAGTATTTT
-	-	TRBV4-1	TRBJ2-5	CASSQWREETQYF	TGCGCCAGCAGCCAATGGAGGGAAGAGACCCAGTACTTC
-	-	TRBV5-8	TRBJ2-1	CASRERSSYNEQFF	TGTGCCAGCCGTGAGCGGAGCTCCTACAATGAGCAGTTCTTC
-	TRBD2	TRBV15	TRBJ2-7	CATSPAGGLTYEQYF	TGTGCCACCAGCCCAGCGGGAGGCCTTACCTACGAGCAGTACTTC
-	TRBD2	TRBV27	TRBJ2-7	CASSSNYGGLAGDEQYF	TGTGCCAGCAGTTCCAATTACGGGGGACTAGCGGGAGACGAGCAGTACTTC
-	-	TRBV5-1	TRBJ2-5	CASSLGSGKETQYF	TGCGCCAGCAGCTTGGGTTCCGGTAAAGAGACCCAGTACTTC
-	TRBD1	TRBV6-5	TRBJ1-5	CASRATGYINQPQHF	TGTGCCAGCAGAGCGACAGGGTACATCAATCAGCCCCAGCATTTT
-	TRBD1	TRBV9	TRBJ1-4	CASSYDRGNEKLFF	TGTGCCAGCAGCTACGACAGGGGGAATGAAAAACTGTTTTTT
-	-	TRBV27	TRBJ1-2	CASTLTPSGDYTF	TGTGCCAGCACCCTTACTCCCTCCGGCGACTACACCTTC
-	TRBD2	TRBV11-2	TRBJ2-3	CASSLGETSGRADTQYF	TGTGCCAGCAGCTTAGGAGAGACTAGCGGGAGGGCAGATACGCAGTATTTT
-	-	TRBV11-3	TRBJ1-2	CASSPEGVRRGYTF	TGTGCCAGCAGCCCCGAGGGCGTTCGCCGTGGCTACACCTTC
-	-	TRBV7-9	TRBJ2-5	CASSRPAQETQYF	TGTGCCAGCAGCAGACCGGCCCAAGAGACCCAGTACTTC
-	TRBD1	TRBV18	TRBJ1-1	CASSPRTGGYTEAFF	TGTGCCAGCTCACCTAGGACAGGAGGGTACACTGAAGCTTTCTTT
-	-	TRBV7-2	TRBJ1-5	CASSSGSNQPQHF	TGTGCCAGCAGTTCAGGGAGCAATCAGCCCCAGCATTTT
-	TRBD1	TRBV28	TRBJ1-3	CASSKRQGDTIYF	TGTGCCAGCAGTAAACGACAGGGCGACACCATATATTTT
-	-	TRBV11-2	TRBJ2-2	CASSPNLALTGELFF	TGTGCCAGCAGCCCAAACTTGGCTTTGACCGGGGAGCTGTTTTTT
-	-	TRBV28	TRBJ2-3	CASSLPWGSGSSTDTQYF	TGTGCCAGCAGCCTCCCCTGGGGTAGCGGTTCTAGCACAGATACGCAGTATTTT
few	-	TRBV4-1	TRBJ1-5	CASSQSGRGVEPQHF	TGCGCCAGCAGCCAAAGTGGGAGGGGAGTTGAGCCCCAGCATTTT
-	-	TRBV10-2	TRBJ2-7	CASSESGGTAYEQYF	TGCGCCAGCAGTGAGTCCGGGGGAACCGCCTACGAGCAGTACTTC
-	TRBD1	TRBV27	TRBJ1-5	CASRPTGGRNQPQHF	TGTGCCAGCAGACCCACAGGGGGCCGGAATCAGCCCCAGCATTTT
few	TRBD2	TRBV30	TRBJ2-2	CAWTERGTGELFF	TGTGCCTGGACTGAGCGGGGGACCGGGGAGCTGTTTTTT
few	-	TRBV7-6	TRBJ1-3	CASSLAGSGNTIYF	TGTGCCAGCAGCTTAGCAGGCTCTGGAAACACCATATATTTT
-	-	TRBV5-1	TRBJ1-1	CASSWRSEAEAFF	TGCGCCAGCAGCTGGAGGTCGGAGGCTGAAGCTTTCTTT
-	-	TRBV11-2	TRBJ2-5	CASSLGERPLGETQYF	TGTGCCAGCAGCTTAGGTGAACGGCCCCTGGGGGAGACCCAGTACTTC